Presented here are 26 T cell receptor beta chains from one specimen sequenced in a study of blood T cell repertoires in COVID-19. The protocol was immunoSEQ multiplex PCR, while the TCRdb copy is restricted to in-frame clones and leaves out a portion. The table records tens of thousands of clones, about 86% of them present only once. The sample taken for sequencing was peripheral blood. The receptors were sampled from a man between 50 and 59 years old with acute or convalescent COVID-19.

The chain is built from TRBV6-2 or TRBV6-3 and TRBJ1-2, with 9 nucleotides matching TRBD1. Germline V gene sequence: CDR1 MNHEY, CDR2 SVGEGT. The CDR3 covers 16 residues. Unmatched junction bases numbered 5, after V lost 1 base and J lost 2 bases. The CDR3 nucleotides read TGTGCCAGCAGTTACTGGTTAGACAGGGGGAACTATGGCTACACCTTC. It codes for CASSYWLDRGNYGYTF.

The chain is built from TRBV19 and TRBJ2-7, with 9 bases fitting TRBD1. The CDR3 runs to 18 residues. Germline trimming cut 4 bases from V and 4 bases from J; bases unmatched to any gene: 17. CDR1 LNHDA and CDR2 SQIVND come from the germline V gene (reference sequence). This CDR3 reads CASSTLPGTGKHGYEQYF. In DNA, the CDR3 is TGTGCCAGTAGTACCTTGCCCGGGACAGGGAAGCACGGTTACGAGCAGTACTTC. The full variable domain, in which reference TRBV19 and TRBJ2-7 provide the parts outside the CDR3, is DGGITQSPKYLFRKEGQNVTLSCEQNLNHDAMYWYRQDPGQGLRLIYYSQIVNDFQKGDIAEGYSVSREKKESFPLTVTSAQKNPTAFYLCASSTLPGTGKHGYEQYFGPGTRLTVT.

Notes on this clone: The DNA is left out, because the CDR3 cannot be placed on it with certainty; the CDR3 is given as TCRdb lists it. Other DNA sequences within the sample encode an identical CDR3. The genes are TRBV14 and TRBJ1-2. The germline CDR1 and CDR2 sequences are SGHDN and FVKESK. The CDR3 length is 14 residues, termini included. CDR3 sequence: CASSQDAVGRGSTF.

This chain links TRBV9 with TRBJ2-2; D is unresolved. Germline assignment: CDR1 SGDLS and CDR2 YYNGEE. CDR3 length: 12 residues. Trimming removed 3 bases at V and 3 bases at J, with 3 bases between. The CDR3: CASSADTGELFF. Written as DNA, the CDR3 is TGTGCCAGCAGCGCCGACACCGGGGAGCTGTTTTTT.

The chain couples TRBV2 to TRBJ2-7; no reliable D call. Germline V CDR1 and CDR2: SNHLY, FYNNEI. Trimming took 4 bases from V and 0 from J, leaving 4 bases between them. The CDR3 consists of 12 residues. CDR3 protein: CASSVHSYEQYF. CDR3 nucleotides: TGTGCCAGCAGTGTACACTCCTACGAGCAGTACTTC.

About this clone: Sequence at one end of the junction differs from germline and may be a read error. This sequence joins TRBV7-7 and TRBJ2-3, with 8 bases identical to TRBD2. Per the germline V gene, CDR1 is SSHAT and CDR2 is FNYEAQ (reference sequence). CDR3 length: 15 amino acids. The CDR3 DNA reads TGTGCTAGCAGCCTAAGCGGGGGCCGCACAGATACGCAGTATTTT. Protein product: CASSLSGGRTDTQYF.

The J gene is TRBJ2-7, the V gene TRBV7-9; TRBD1 agrees at 9 bases. V was clipped by 8 bases and J by 6 bases; unmatched bases: 14. CDR3 size: 15 residues. The germline V gene encodes CDR1 SEHNR and CDR2 FQNEAQ (reference sequence). CDR3 bases: TGTGCCAGCTGGGGTCGGGACAGGGTGGGTAGCGAGCAGTACTTC. This codes for CASWGRDRVGSEQYF.

The V call is TRBV10-3, the J call TRBJ2-5, with 7 bases fitting TRBD2. The germline V gene has CDR1 ENHRY and CDR2 SYGVKD. This CDR3 has 14 residues. V lost 10 bases and J lost 0; bases outside the gene matches: 8. The CDR3 spells CATAGGGDQETQYF. In nucleotides, the CDR3 is TGTGCCACCGCTGGGGGAGGGGACCAAGAGACCCAGTACTTC.

This clone was observed once. The rearrangement joins TRBV6-5 to TRBJ2-7; 7 bases are a match to TRBD2. Germline V gene lookup returns CDR1 MNHEY and CDR2 SVGAGI. The V segment lost 7 bases and the J segment 0 bases; nucleotides outside the gene matches: 3. The CDR3 consists of 13 residues. CDR3 sequence: CASIGGSSYEQYF. CDR3 in DNA: TGTGCCAGCATCGGCGGGAGCTCCTACGAGCAGTACTTC.

The sample holds many counts of this clone. The genes are TRBV5-4 and TRBJ2-2; tentative D call: TRBD2 (5 bases). Per the germline V gene, CDR1 is SGHNT and CDR2 is YYREEE (reference sequence). CDR3 size: 13 residues. V was pared by 0 bases and J by 6 bases, with 6 bases between. DNA of the CDR3: TGTGCCAGCAGCTTGGACGGGGCCGGGGAGCTGTTTTTT. Its protein is CASSLDGAGELFF.

This clone was counted once. V and J are TRBV10-3 and TRBJ2-7; TRBD1 is a possible D gene (6 bases). Trimming removed 5 bases at V and 5 bases at J, with 16 bases between. CDR3 length: 14 residues. The germline V gene has CDR1 ENHRY and CDR2 SYGVKD. In DNA form, the CDR3 reads TGTGCCATCAGTCCGGGACAAAGAGGGAACGAGCAGTACTTC. Protein product: CAISPGQRGNEQYF.

The chain joins TRBV5-1 to TRBJ1-4; 12 bases match TRBD1. V trimming: 3 bases; J trimming: 5 bases; junction bases outside the gene matches: 2. Germline V CDR1 and CDR2: SGHRS, YFSETQ. This CDR3 has 15 amino acids. The CDR3: CASSWGTGGNEKLFF. CDR3 coding DNA: TGCGCCAGCAGCTGGGGGACAGGGGGCAATGAAAAACTGTTTTTT.

The CDR3 DNA reads as TGTGCCAGCAGTTTTTCAGGGGGCACAGATACGCAGTATTTT. Amino acid sequence: CASSFSGGTDTQYF. The rearrangement joins TRBV6-6 to TRBJ2-3; possible D gene TRBD1, 6 bases. V lost 4 bases to trimming and J lost 1 base, with 9 bases between them. Germline CDR1 is MNHNY and CDR2 is SVGAGI (reference sequence). There are 14 residues in the CDR3.

The rearrangement uses TRBV12-5 and TRBJ2-7; 12 nucleotides agree with TRBD1. V shed 6 bases and J 0 bases; nucleotides not matched to a gene: 12. CDR1 and CDR2 (germline): LGHNT, FRNRAP. The CDR3 consists of 18 residues. The CDR3 sequence is CASGRGTGGFFTSYEQYF. The CDR3 coding sequence is TGTGCTAGTGGCCGCGGGACAGGGGGCTTTTTTACCTCCTACGAGCAGTACTTC.

The chain links TRBV7-8 to TRBJ2-6, with 8 bases lining up with TRBD1. In germline, CDR1 is SGHVS, CDR2 FQNEAQ. V lost 6 bases to trimming and J lost 2 bases; unmatched junction nucleotides: 6. This CDR3 is 16 amino acids long. The CDR3 sequence: CASSTSGGAGANVLTF. The CDR3 region has the DNA TGTGCCAGCAGTACATCAGGGGGCGCTGGGGCCAACGTCCTGACTTTC.

The sample holds a few counts of this clone. The rearrangement joins TRBV24-1 to TRBJ1-2, with 8 bases fitting TRBD1. The germline V gene has CDR1 KGHDR and CDR2 SFDVKD. The CDR3 is 16 residues long. The trim removed 9 bases at V and 6 bases at J, leaving 17 bases unmatched. CDR3 residues: CATALGSGQDFNGYTF. The CDR3 DNA reads as TGTGCCACCGCATTAGGATCGGGACAGGATTTCAATGGCTACACCTTC.

This clone has more than one count but fewer than ten. The chain recombines TRBV10-1 with TRBJ2-7; TRBD2 is a possible D gene (5 bases). CDR1 and CDR2 from the germline V gene are WNHNN and SYGVQD (reference sequence). V gave up 5 bases and J gave up 5 bases, with 16 bases separating them. CDR3 size: 14 residues. CDR3 sequence: CASSRGERADEQYF. CDR3 sequence (DNA): TGCGCCAGCAGTCGGGGAGAACGGGCGGACGAGCAGTACTTC.

The chain carries TRBV6-5 and TRBJ2-2; TRBD1 is a possible D gene (5 bases). The CDR3 consists of 15 residues. The germline V and J ends were trimmed by 7 bases and 0 bases, with 12 bases remaining between them. Germline lookup yields CDR1 MNHEY and CDR2 SVGAGI. CDR3 in DNA: TGTGCCAGCACCTACAGGAACGCGAACACCGGGGAGCTGTTTTTT. Translated, it gives CASTYRNANTGELFF.

This chain links TRBV21-1 with TRBJ1-3; the table names TRBD1, a call not compared with the DNA. TRBV21-1 is noted as a pseudogene. The CDR3 is made up of 15 amino acids. The CDR3 DNA sequence: TGTGCCAGCAGCAAACATGCGGGACAGGGAAACACCATATATTTT. It translates to CASSKHAGQGNTIYF.

The CDR3 sequence: CASSAGQVSIRNIQYF. CDR3 sequence (DNA): TGTGCCAGCAGCGCAGGACAGGTCAGCATTAGAAACATTCAGTACTTC. The chain links TRBV5-5 to TRBJ2-4; 7 bases are a match to TRBD1. From germline, CDR1 is SGHKS and CDR2 YYEKEE (reference sequence). This CDR3 spans 16 amino acids. V was clipped by 4 bases and J by 6 bases; unmatched bases: 13.

The chain recombines TRBV2 with TRBJ2-7, with 7 bases fitting TRBD2. The CDR3 length is 15 residues. The junction had 13 bases not matched to a gene; V was cut back by 8 bases and J by 3 bases. The germline CDR1 and CDR2 sequences are SNHLY and FYNNEI. In DNA, the CDR3 is TGTGCCAGCGTACCAAGGGACTACCTCAGCTACGAGCAGTACTTC. Protein product: CASVPRDYLSYEQYF.

V and J are TRBV27 and TRBJ2-7; no clear D gene. This CDR3 has 13 residues. Trimming pared 5 bases from V and 3 bases from J, leaving 11 bases between. From germline, CDR1 is MNHEY and CDR2 SMNVEV (reference sequence). The CDR3 loop reads CASSSVMGYEQYF. The CDR3 DNA reads TGTGCCAGCAGTAGCGTGATGGGCTACGAGCAGTACTTC.

The CDR3 spells CASSQQTGETEAFF. DNA for the CDR3: TGTGCCAGCAGCCAACAGACAGGGGAGACTGAAGCTTTCTTT. The chain employs TRBV3-1 (or the pseudogene TRBV3-2) and TRBJ1-1, with 8 bases that match TRBD1. The length of the CDR3 is 14 residues. CDR1 is LGHDT and CDR2 is YNNKEL in the germline V gene (reference sequence). V shed 2 bases and J 5 bases; nucleotides not matched to a gene: 4.

The sample holds one count of this clone. The chain employs TRBV28 and TRBJ2-2, with D maybe TRBD2 (6 bases). The CDR3 sequence is 15 residues long. CDR1 and CDR2 (germline): MDHEN, SYDVKM. Trimming took 5 bases from V and 4 from J, leaving 14 bases between them. This CDR3 is CASSLSPGGTGELFF. The CDR3 DNA reads TGTGCCAGCAGTCTCTCCCCCGGGGGCACCGGGGAGCTGTTTTTT. The whole variable domain, remainder taken from reference TRBV28 and TRBJ2-2, is DVKVTQSSRYLVKRTGEKVFLECVQDMDHENMFWYRQDPGLGLRLIYFSYDVKMKEKGDIPEGYSVSREKKERFSLILESASTNQTSMYLCASSLSPGGTGELFFGEGSRLTVL.

The chain recombines TRBV2 with TRBJ2-5; 9 nucleotides line up with TRBD1. Germline V gene sequence: CDR1 SNHLY, CDR2 FYNNEI. CDR3 size: 20 residues. V dropped 0 bases and J dropped 4; count of bases not matched to a gene: 18. The CDR3 is CASSEALWGQGPIRRETQYF. CDR3 nucleotides: TGTGCCAGCAGTGAAGCCCTTTGGGGACAGGGACCGATACGCCGAGAGACCCAGTACTTC.

The chain has TRBV7-9 and TRBJ1-1; D perhaps matches TRBD1 (5 bases). CDR1 is SEHNR and CDR2 is FQNEAQ in the germline V gene (reference sequence). V gave up 0 bases and J gave up 1 base, with 9 bases separating them. The CDR3 contains 15 residues. The CDR3 protein is CASSLAQGGNTEAFF. CDR3 sequence (DNA): TGTGCCAGCAGCTTAGCCCAGGGTGGGAACACTGAAGCTTTCTTT.